This T cell receptor (beta chain) was profiled in a study of post-analysis software for immune sequencing data. Only one count was recorded for this clonotype. Every TCR beta cDNA library bore unique molecular identifiers. Input of about 0.85 to 10 million T cells yielded 400,000 to 550,000 cDNA molecules. TCRdb processed the PCR reads anew with MiXCR; each CDR3 protein has one entry. This table has roughly 620,000 distinct CDR3 sequences, about 44% appearing once. The sequencing input was blood. The TCR originated in a girl between 5 and 17 years old with multiple sclerosis.

The CDR3 spells CASSRGTRASTDTQYF. CDR3 in DNA: TGTGCCAGCAGCCGGGGGACTAGAGCTAGCACAGATACGCAGTATTTT. The chain employs TRBV7-2 and TRBJ2-3, with 8 bases identical to TRBD2. Germline CDR1 and CDR2: SGHTA and FQGNSA. After removal of 5 bases from V and 0 bases from J, the junction contained 7 bases not matched to a gene. The CDR3 length is 16 residues. Variable domain in full (rest from reference TRBV7-2 and TRBJ2-3): GAGVSQSPSNKVTEKGKDVELRCDPISGHTALYWYRQSLGQGLEFLIYFQGNSAPDKSGLPSDRFSAERTGGSVSTLTIQRTQQEDSAVYLCASSRGTRASTDTQYFGPGTRLTVL.